This TCR beta chain comes out of a study of blood T cell repertoires in COVID-19. About the research overall: Collection of acute and convalescent COVID-19 samples took place in the United States, Italy and Spain.

Germline V CDR1 and CDR2: MRHNA, SNTAGT. V was cut by 7 bases and J by 0 bases, with 6 bases left in between. This CDR3 has 13 residues. The participants were between roughly 18 and 100 years old and came from some 25 US areas. Method: immunoSEQ multiplex PCR; TCRdb's copy keeps in-frame clones and lacks some. The sample gives approximately 250,000 clones, around 90% of which show up once; approximately 3% is in the top ten. Sequences were obtained from PBMCs or T cells enriched from blood (not recorded which). The chain recombines TRBV6-4 with TRBJ2-2; D is unclear. The receptor's source is a man aged 35-49 years who had been exposed to COVID-19. In nucleotides, the CDR3 is TGTGCCAGCATTATTACGAACACCGGGGAGCTGTTTTTT. It encodes CASIITNTGELFF.